This T cell receptor (beta chain) was captured by sequencing in a study of Ad26.COV2.S vaccination and SARS-CoV-2 variants. Unmatched junction bases numbered 4, after V lost 2 bases and J lost 2 bases. The length of the CDR3 is 16 residues. Germline V gene lookup returns CDR1 SGHRS and CDR2 YFSETQ. The table lists this clone with a count of one. As to treatment: about 20 received Ad26.COV2.S at low or high dose, single or two shots; 5 received placebo; per-sample allocation not given. Day 63 after the first injection of vaccine or placebo was the sampling time. Method: immunoSEQ multiplex PCR; TCRdb's copy keeps in-frame clones and lacks some. The repertoire consists of about 680,000 clones, with more than 80% occurring once and the leading ten covering approximately 1.5%.

The chain joins TRBV5-1 to TRBJ2-3, with 11 bases matching TRBD1. Here the sequenced sample was peripheral blood, taken in a trial of Ad26.COV2.S vaccine versus placebo. This sequence was found in a person between 18 and 65 years old who received the Ad26.COV2.S COVID-19 vaccine or a placebo. For the CDR3, the DNA is TGCGCCAGCAGCTTCGGACAGGGGGCCTTCACAGATACGCAGTATTTT. It encodes CASSFGQGAFTDTQYF.